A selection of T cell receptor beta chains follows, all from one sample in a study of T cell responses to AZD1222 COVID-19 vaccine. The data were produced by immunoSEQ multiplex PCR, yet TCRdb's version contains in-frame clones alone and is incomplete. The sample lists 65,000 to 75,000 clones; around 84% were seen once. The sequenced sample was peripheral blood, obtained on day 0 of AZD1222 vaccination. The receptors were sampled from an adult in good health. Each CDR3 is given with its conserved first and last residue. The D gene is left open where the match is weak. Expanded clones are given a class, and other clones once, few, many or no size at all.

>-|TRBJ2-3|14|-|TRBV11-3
CASSPRVGEDTQYF
TGTGCCAGCAGCCCTAGGGTGGGTGAAGATACGCAGTATTTT
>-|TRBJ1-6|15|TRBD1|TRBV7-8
CASSQTTGTDSPLHF
TGTGCCAGCAGCCAGACGACAGGGACGGATTCACCCCTCCACTTT
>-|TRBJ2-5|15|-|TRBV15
CATGVGGADIKTQYF
TGTGCCACCGGAGTCGGCGGGGCGGACATAAAGACCCAGTACTTC
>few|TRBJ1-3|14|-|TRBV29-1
CSVVPYTSGNTIYF
TGCAGCGTTGTCCCCTACACCTCTGGAAACACCATATATTTT
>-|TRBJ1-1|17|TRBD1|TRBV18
CASSHEGQGKGNTEAFF
TGTGCCAGCTCACACGAAGGACAGGGTAAGGGGAACACTGAAGCTTTCTTT
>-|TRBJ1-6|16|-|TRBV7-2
CASSLAGARGNSPLHF
TGTGCCAGCAGCTTAGCGGGGGCCAGGGGAAATTCACCCCTCCACTTT
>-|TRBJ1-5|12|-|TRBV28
CASSFLTPPQHF
TGTGCCAGCAGTTTTTTGACACCGCCCCAGCATTTT
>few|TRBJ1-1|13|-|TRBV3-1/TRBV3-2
CASTQQGNTEAFF
TGTGCCAGCACCCAGCAAGGGAACACTGAAGCTTTCTTT
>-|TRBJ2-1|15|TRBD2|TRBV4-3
CASSYSLAEYNEQFF
TGCGCCAGCAGCTATTCGCTAGCGGAGTACAATGAGCAGTTCTTC
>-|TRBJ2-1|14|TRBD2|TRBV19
CASSTRSDWGGQFF
TGTGCCAGTAGTACAAGGTCCGACTGGGGGGGGCAGTTCTTC
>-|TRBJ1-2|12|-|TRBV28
CASRHGNPGYTF
TGTGCCAGCAGACATGGAAATCCGGGCTACACCTTC
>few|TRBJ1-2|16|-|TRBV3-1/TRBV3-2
CASSRLGASNDYGYTF
TGTGCCAGCAGCCGTTTAGGGGCGAGCAACGACTATGGCTACACCTTC
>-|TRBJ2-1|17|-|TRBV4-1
CASSLSDSLSSYNEQFF
TGCGCCAGCAGCCTCTCGGACAGTCTGAGCTCCTACAATGAGCAGTTCTTC
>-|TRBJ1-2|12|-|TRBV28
CASIQKEYGYTF
TGTGCCAGCATTCAAAAGGAGTATGGCTACACCTTC
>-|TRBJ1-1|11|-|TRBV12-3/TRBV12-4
CASILDTEAFF
TGTGCCAGCATTTTAGACACTGAAGCTTTCTTT
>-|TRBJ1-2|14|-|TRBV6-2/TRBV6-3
CASSLKQFNYGYTF
TGTGCCAGCAGTTTAAAACAGTTTAACTATGGCTACACCTTC
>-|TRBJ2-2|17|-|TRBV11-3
CASSKGLVTKNTGELFF
TGTGCCAGCAGCAAGGGTCTTGTGACAAAAAACACCGGGGAGCTGTTTTTT
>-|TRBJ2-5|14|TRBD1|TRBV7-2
CASSGRQGWETQYF
TGTGCCAGCAGCGGGCGACAGGGGTGGGAGACCCAGTACTTC
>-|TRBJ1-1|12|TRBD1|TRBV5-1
CASGTGITEAFF
TGCGCCAGCGGGACAGGGATCACTGAAGCTTTCTTT
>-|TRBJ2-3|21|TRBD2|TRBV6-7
CARGVSKGQPRLAGERDTQYF
TGTGCCAGAGGGGTAAGCAAAGGACAACCAAGACTAGCGGGTGAAAGAGATACGCAGTATTTT
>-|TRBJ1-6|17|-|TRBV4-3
CASSQDGQGSTYSPLHF
TGCGCCAGCAGCCAAGATGGGCAGGGGAGTACTTATTCACCCCTCCACTTT
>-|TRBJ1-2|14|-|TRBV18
CASSPPGMEYGYTF
TGTGCCAGCTCACCACCAGGGATGGAGTATGGCTACACCTTC
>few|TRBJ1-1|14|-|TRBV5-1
CASSLNQGNTEAFF
TGCGCCAGCAGCCTGAACCAGGGGAACACTGAAGCTTTCTTT
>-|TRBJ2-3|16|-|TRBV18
CASSHLGGSSGDTQYF
TGTGCCAGCTCACACCTGGGGGGCAGTTCAGGAGATACGCAGTATTTT
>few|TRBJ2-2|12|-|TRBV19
CATESTRGELFF
TGTGCCACCGAGTCTACGAGGGGGGAGCTGTTTTTT
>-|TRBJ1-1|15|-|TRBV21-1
CASSKIRGVNTEAFF
TGTGCCAGCAGCAAAATACGGGGGGTGAACACTGAAGCTTTCTTT
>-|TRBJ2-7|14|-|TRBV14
CASSQVPGKYEQYF
TGTGCCAGCAGCCAAGTCCCTGGGAAGTACGAGCAGTACTTC